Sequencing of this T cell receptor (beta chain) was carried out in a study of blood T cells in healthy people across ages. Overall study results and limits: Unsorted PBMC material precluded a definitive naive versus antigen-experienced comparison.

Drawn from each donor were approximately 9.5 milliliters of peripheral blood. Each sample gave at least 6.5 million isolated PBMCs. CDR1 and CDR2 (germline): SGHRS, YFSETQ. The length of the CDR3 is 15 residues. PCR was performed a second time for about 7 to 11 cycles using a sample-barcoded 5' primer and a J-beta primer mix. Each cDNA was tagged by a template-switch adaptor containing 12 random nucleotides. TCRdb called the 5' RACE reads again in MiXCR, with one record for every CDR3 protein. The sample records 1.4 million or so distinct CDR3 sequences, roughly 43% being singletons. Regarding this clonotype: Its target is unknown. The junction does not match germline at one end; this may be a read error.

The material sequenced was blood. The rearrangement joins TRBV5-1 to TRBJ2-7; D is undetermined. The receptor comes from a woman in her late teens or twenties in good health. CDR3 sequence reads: CVSSLYGTLTYEQYF. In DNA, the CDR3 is TGCGTCAGCAGCTTGTACGGAACTTTAACCTACGAGCAGTACTTC. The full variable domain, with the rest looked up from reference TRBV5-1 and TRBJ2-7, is KAGVTQTPRYLIKTRGQQVTLSCSPISGHRSVSWYQQTPGQGLQFLFEYFSETQRNKGNFPGRFSGRQFSNSRSEMNVSTLELGDSALYLCVSSLYGTLTYEQYFGPGTRLTVT.